These T cell receptor beta chains were read from a single sample in a study of response to subunit inactivated influenza vaccine. TCRdb processed the RT-PCR reads anew with MiXCR; each CDR3 protein has one entry. The sample contains around 520,000 distinct CDR3 sequences, around 25% of which appear only once. This specimen was CD4+ T cells sorted from PBMCs, taken 5 days after vaccination. These receptors were taken from a man in his fifties or sixties who received an inactivated influenza vaccine. Each CDR3 is given with its conserved first and last residue. The order of the fields is J gene, clone size, V gene, D gene, CDR3 DNA, CDR3 protein. The D gene is left open where the match is weak. Clone size appears in some rows only: once, few, many, or a class for an expanded clone.

J: TRBJ1-1
size: many
V: TRBV5-1
D: .
DNA: TGCGCCAGTAAACGACTAATGGCCGAGAACACTGAAGCTTTCTTT
CDR3: CASKRLMAENTEAFF

J: TRBJ2-7
size: .
V: TRBV7-2
D: .
DNA: TGTGCCAGCAGCTTCGCTACTATCCCCTACGAGCAGTACTTC
CDR3: CASSFATIPYEQYF

J: TRBJ1-2
size: .
V: TRBV18
D: .
DNA: TGTGCCAGCTCACCAAGTCCGGGGGATTATGGCTACACCTTC
CDR3: CASSPSPGDYGYTF

J: TRBJ2-1
size: .
V: TRBV7-3
D: .
DNA: TGTGCCAGCAGCATGGGGACCAGCAATGAGCAGTTCTTC
CDR3: CASSMGTSNEQFF

J: TRBJ2-2
size: few
V: TRBV10-3
D: .
DNA: TGTGCCATCAGCCGTGGGACCGGGGAGCTGTTTTTT
CDR3: CAISRGTGELFF

J: TRBJ2-3
size: .
V: TRBV11-2
D: TRBD2
DNA: TGTGCCAGCAGCTCTCCCGGGACTAGCGGGAGGATCAGCACAGATACGCAGTATTTT
CDR3: CASSSPGTSGRISTDTQYF

J: TRBJ2-6
size: .
V: TRBV20-1
D: .
DNA: TGCAGTGCACGCGGGATACCTGGGGCCAACGTCCTGACTTTC
CDR3: CSARGIPGANVLTF

J: TRBJ2-2
size: .
V: TRBV30
D: .
DNA: TGTGCCTGGACCCCGGGCGGGACCGGGGAGCTGTTTTTT
CDR3: CAWTPGGTGELFF

J: TRBJ2-3
size: few
V: TRBV29-1
D: .
DNA: TGCAGCGTCAGCGGAACTAGCACAGATACGCAGTATTTT
CDR3: CSVSGTSTDTQYF

J: TRBJ2-3
size: .
V: TRBV6-9
D: TRBD2
DNA: TGTGCCAGCAGGTATCCTAGCGGGGGGCCCACAGATACGCAGTATTTT
CDR3: CASRYPSGGPTDTQYF

J: TRBJ2-1
size: .
V: TRBV7-2
D: .
DNA: TGTGCCAGCAGCTTAGGGGCTAGTTTCTCCAATGAGCAGTTCTTC
CDR3: CASSLGASFSNEQFF

J: TRBJ1-2
size: .
V: TRBV29-1
D: .
DNA: TGCAGCGTTATGGCCCTCCCGGCTCACTATGGCTACACCTTC
CDR3: CSVMALPAHYGYTF

J: TRBJ2-3
size: few
V: TRBV12-3/TRBV12-4
D: .
DNA: TGTGCCAGCAGTCGGACCGGGGATACGCAGTATTTT
CDR3: CASSRTGDTQYF

J: TRBJ2-5
size: few
V: TRBV20-1
D: .
DNA: TGCAGTGCTAGTCGCACCGGGGGTATTGGACAAGAGACCCAGTACTTC
CDR3: CSASRTGGIGQETQYF

J: TRBJ2-3
size: .
V: TRBV20-1
D: TRBD1
DNA: TGCAGTGCTTTGACAGGGAACACAGATACGCAGTATTTT
CDR3: CSALTGNTDTQYF

J: TRBJ2-7
size: .
V: TRBV20-1
D: .
DNA: TGCTGTGCTAGAGATCCCAGACCCCTCGGGCGGAGCGGCCGCGAACAGTACTTC
CDR3: CCARDPRPLGRSGREQYF

J: TRBJ2-7
size: few
V: TRBV5-1
D: .
DNA: TGCGCCAGCAGCTGGCGCAGGGGCTCGGGCGAGCAGTACTTC
CDR3: CASSWRRGSGEQYF

J: TRBJ1-1
size: .
V: TRBV3-1
D: .
DNA: TGTGCCAGCAGCCAAGTAACTGAAGCTTTCTTT
CDR3: CASSQVTEAFF